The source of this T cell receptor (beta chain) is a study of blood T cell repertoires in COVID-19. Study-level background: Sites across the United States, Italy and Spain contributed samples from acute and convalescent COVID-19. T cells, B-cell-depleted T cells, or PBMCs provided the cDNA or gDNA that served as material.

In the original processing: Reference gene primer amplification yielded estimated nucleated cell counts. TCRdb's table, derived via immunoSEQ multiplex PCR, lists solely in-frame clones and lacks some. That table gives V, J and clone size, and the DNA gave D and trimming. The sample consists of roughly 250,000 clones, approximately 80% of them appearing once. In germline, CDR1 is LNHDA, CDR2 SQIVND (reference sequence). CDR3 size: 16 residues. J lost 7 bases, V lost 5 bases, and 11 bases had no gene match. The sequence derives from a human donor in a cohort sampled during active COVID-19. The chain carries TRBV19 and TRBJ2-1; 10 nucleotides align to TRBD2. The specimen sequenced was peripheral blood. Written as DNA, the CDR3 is TGTGCCAGTAGTCAAGGGGGGCTAGCGGGAGTTAATGAGCAGTTCTTC. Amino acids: CASSQGGLAGVNEQFF.